This entry lists 14 T cell receptor beta chains sequenced from one sample in a study of T cell responses to AZD1222 COVID-19 vaccine. Sequencing was performed with immunoSEQ multiplex PCR; in TCRdb, only in-frame clones are kept and a portion is missing. The table includes about 100,000 clones, approximately 83% detected once. The sample consisted of peripheral blood, taken on day 0 of AZD1222 vaccination. These receptors were obtained from an adult in good health.

This clone is a singleton in its sample. CDR3 nucleotides: TGTGCCTGGGGCCCTGGGGCCAACGTCCTGACTTTC. Translating it yields CAWGPGANVLTF. This chain uses TRBV30 with TRBJ2-6; D is unclear. CDR3 length: 12 residues. V was pared by 5 bases and J by 2 bases, with 4 bases between. Germline CDR1 is GTSNPN and CDR2 is SVGIG (reference sequence).

V and J are TRBV4-3 and TRBJ2-2; perhaps TRBD2 as D (6 bases). V lost 5 bases to trimming and J lost 7 bases, with 20 bases between them. Looked up from germline, CDR1 is LGHNA and CDR2 is YSLEER. The CDR3 has 16 residues. The CDR3, as DNA: TGCGCCAGCAGCATCAGTAGACTAGAGAGTGGCGGGGAGCTGTTTTTT. It translates to CASSISRLESGGELFF.

The chain combines TRBV10-3 with TRBJ2-7; TRBD1 might be the D (5 bases). V was clipped by 6 bases and J by 5 bases, with 11 bases between them. Germline V gives CDR1 ENHRY, CDR2 SYGVKD. This CDR3 spans 12 amino acids. In DNA, the CDR3 is TGTGCCATCAGGGACAACGGCGACGAGCAGTACTTC. This sequence encodes CAIRDNGDEQYF.

The chain couples TRBV5-1 to TRBJ2-5; possible D gene TRBD2, 6 bases. The CDR3 is made up of 13 amino acids. V was shortened by 4 bases and J by 5 bases, with 12 bases between the two germline ends. CDR1 is SGHRS, CDR2 YFSETQ, per germline. The chain's CDR3 is CASSATGEETQYF. The CDR3 nucleotides read TGCGCCAGCAGCGCAACGGGAGAGGAGACCCAGTACTTC.

This chain links TRBV9 with TRBJ2-7, with D maybe TRBD2 (6 bases). There are 15 residues in the CDR3. The V and J ends lost 4 bases and 4 bases respectively, with 18 bases between them. Germline-derived CDR1 and CDR2 are SGDLS and YYNGEE. DNA for the CDR3: TGTGCCAGCAGCCTGGGCGGGACTTCACAATACGAGCAGTACTTC. Translation: CASSLGGTSQYEQYF.

This chain uses TRBV6-5 with TRBJ2-7; D is ambiguous. Trimming cost V 0 bases and J 0 bases, with 9 bases left between them. The germline gives CDR1 MNHEY, CDR2 SVGAGI. This CDR3 spans 15 amino acids. CDR3 nucleotide sequence: TGTGCCAGCAGTTACTCGGCCGGTAGCTCCTACGAGCAGTACTTC. Translating gives CASSYSAGSSYEQYF.

V is TRBV7-8 and J is TRBJ1-4, with a tentative D call TRBD1 (5 bases). CDR3 size: 14 residues. Trimming shortened V by 3 bases and J by 6 bases, and 11 bases separated the two germline ends. The germline V gene encodes CDR1 SGHVS and CDR2 FQNEAQ. The CDR3 DNA follows: TGTGCCAGCAGCTTCGCAGGGTGGGATGAAAAACTGTTTTTT. It specifies CASSFAGWDEKLFF.

The chain employs TRBV5-1 and TRBJ1-1, with no clear D. CDR3 length equals 14 residues. V shed 0 bases and J shed 1 base, with 7 bases lying between them. Germline V gives CDR1 SGHRS, CDR2 YFSETQ. CDR3 bases: TGCGCCAGCAGCTTGGATACATGGAACACTGAAGCTTTCTTT. It translates to CASSLDTWNTEAFF.

The chain has TRBV2 and TRBJ1-1; TRBD1 is a possible D gene (5 bases). The V and J ends lost 6 bases and 4 bases respectively, with 6 bases between them. CDR1 and CDR2 from the germline V gene are SNHLY and FYNNEI. The CDR3 sequence is 11 residues long. The CDR3 DNA reads TGTGCCAGCAGGGGGGGCACTGAAGCTTTCTTT. Translated: CASRGGTEAFF. Complete variable domain (other parts from reference TRBV2 and TRBJ1-1): EPEVTQTPSHQVTQMGQEVILRCVPISNHLYFYWYRQILGQKVEFLVSFYNNEISEKSEIFDDQFSVERPDGSNFTLKIRSTKLEDSAMYFCASRGGTEAFFGQGTRLTVV.

This CDR3 reads CASGQGLPLNEQFF. The CDR3 bases are TGTGCCAGCGGACAGGGGCTTCCCCTCAATGAGCAGTTCTTC. The chain joins TRBV6-5 to TRBJ2-1; 9 bases are a match to TRBD1. The CDR3 totals 14 residues. Germline CDR1 and CDR2: MNHEY and SVGAGI. Unmatched junction bases numbered 8, after V lost 8 bases and J lost 6 bases.

On this clone itself: Other nucleotide sequences in the sample specify the same CDR3. The CDR3 DNA follows: TGTGCCAGCAGCGTAGGAGGTGGCAATCAGCCCCAGCATTTT. Protein product: CASSVGGGNQPQHF. The chain uses TRBV9 and TRBJ1-5; D is unclear. Germline lookup yields CDR1 SGDLS and CDR2 YYNGEE. The CDR3 contains 14 residues. V lost 0 bases, J lost 2 bases, and 6 bases lay in between.

The J gene is TRBJ1-3, the V gene TRBV15; weak D call: TRBD1 (5 bases). Between the trimmed V and J ends, which lost 0 bases and 4 bases, there was a span of 7 bases. The germline CDR1 and CDR2 sequences are LNHNV and YYDKDF (reference sequence). The CDR3 length is 14 residues. The CDR3 coding sequence is TGTGCCACCAGCAGAGACAGGGCCGGAAACACCATATATTTT. This sequence encodes CATSRDRAGNTIYF.

The chain couples TRBV7-3 to TRBJ1-1; D is unclear. CDR1 is SGHTA and CDR2 is FQGTGA in the germline V gene. The CDR3 runs to 14 residues. V lost 5 bases to trimming and J lost 2 bases, with 12 bases between them. DNA for the CDR3: TGTGCCAGCAGCCCCATCCCGGGAAACACTGAAGCTTTCTTT. Protein sequence: CASSPIPGNTEAFF.

The V call is TRBV5-5, the J call TRBJ2-3; TRBD1 matches 10 bases. There are 17 residues in the CDR3. Trimming took 0 bases from V and 1 from J; bases not matched to a gene: 5. CDR1 SGHKS and CDR2 YYEKEE come from the germline V gene (reference sequence). The CDR3 nucleotides are TGTGCCAGCAGCTTGGCAGGGACAGGGGCCGGCACAGATACGCAGTATTTT. Translating it yields CASSLAGTGAGTDTQYF.